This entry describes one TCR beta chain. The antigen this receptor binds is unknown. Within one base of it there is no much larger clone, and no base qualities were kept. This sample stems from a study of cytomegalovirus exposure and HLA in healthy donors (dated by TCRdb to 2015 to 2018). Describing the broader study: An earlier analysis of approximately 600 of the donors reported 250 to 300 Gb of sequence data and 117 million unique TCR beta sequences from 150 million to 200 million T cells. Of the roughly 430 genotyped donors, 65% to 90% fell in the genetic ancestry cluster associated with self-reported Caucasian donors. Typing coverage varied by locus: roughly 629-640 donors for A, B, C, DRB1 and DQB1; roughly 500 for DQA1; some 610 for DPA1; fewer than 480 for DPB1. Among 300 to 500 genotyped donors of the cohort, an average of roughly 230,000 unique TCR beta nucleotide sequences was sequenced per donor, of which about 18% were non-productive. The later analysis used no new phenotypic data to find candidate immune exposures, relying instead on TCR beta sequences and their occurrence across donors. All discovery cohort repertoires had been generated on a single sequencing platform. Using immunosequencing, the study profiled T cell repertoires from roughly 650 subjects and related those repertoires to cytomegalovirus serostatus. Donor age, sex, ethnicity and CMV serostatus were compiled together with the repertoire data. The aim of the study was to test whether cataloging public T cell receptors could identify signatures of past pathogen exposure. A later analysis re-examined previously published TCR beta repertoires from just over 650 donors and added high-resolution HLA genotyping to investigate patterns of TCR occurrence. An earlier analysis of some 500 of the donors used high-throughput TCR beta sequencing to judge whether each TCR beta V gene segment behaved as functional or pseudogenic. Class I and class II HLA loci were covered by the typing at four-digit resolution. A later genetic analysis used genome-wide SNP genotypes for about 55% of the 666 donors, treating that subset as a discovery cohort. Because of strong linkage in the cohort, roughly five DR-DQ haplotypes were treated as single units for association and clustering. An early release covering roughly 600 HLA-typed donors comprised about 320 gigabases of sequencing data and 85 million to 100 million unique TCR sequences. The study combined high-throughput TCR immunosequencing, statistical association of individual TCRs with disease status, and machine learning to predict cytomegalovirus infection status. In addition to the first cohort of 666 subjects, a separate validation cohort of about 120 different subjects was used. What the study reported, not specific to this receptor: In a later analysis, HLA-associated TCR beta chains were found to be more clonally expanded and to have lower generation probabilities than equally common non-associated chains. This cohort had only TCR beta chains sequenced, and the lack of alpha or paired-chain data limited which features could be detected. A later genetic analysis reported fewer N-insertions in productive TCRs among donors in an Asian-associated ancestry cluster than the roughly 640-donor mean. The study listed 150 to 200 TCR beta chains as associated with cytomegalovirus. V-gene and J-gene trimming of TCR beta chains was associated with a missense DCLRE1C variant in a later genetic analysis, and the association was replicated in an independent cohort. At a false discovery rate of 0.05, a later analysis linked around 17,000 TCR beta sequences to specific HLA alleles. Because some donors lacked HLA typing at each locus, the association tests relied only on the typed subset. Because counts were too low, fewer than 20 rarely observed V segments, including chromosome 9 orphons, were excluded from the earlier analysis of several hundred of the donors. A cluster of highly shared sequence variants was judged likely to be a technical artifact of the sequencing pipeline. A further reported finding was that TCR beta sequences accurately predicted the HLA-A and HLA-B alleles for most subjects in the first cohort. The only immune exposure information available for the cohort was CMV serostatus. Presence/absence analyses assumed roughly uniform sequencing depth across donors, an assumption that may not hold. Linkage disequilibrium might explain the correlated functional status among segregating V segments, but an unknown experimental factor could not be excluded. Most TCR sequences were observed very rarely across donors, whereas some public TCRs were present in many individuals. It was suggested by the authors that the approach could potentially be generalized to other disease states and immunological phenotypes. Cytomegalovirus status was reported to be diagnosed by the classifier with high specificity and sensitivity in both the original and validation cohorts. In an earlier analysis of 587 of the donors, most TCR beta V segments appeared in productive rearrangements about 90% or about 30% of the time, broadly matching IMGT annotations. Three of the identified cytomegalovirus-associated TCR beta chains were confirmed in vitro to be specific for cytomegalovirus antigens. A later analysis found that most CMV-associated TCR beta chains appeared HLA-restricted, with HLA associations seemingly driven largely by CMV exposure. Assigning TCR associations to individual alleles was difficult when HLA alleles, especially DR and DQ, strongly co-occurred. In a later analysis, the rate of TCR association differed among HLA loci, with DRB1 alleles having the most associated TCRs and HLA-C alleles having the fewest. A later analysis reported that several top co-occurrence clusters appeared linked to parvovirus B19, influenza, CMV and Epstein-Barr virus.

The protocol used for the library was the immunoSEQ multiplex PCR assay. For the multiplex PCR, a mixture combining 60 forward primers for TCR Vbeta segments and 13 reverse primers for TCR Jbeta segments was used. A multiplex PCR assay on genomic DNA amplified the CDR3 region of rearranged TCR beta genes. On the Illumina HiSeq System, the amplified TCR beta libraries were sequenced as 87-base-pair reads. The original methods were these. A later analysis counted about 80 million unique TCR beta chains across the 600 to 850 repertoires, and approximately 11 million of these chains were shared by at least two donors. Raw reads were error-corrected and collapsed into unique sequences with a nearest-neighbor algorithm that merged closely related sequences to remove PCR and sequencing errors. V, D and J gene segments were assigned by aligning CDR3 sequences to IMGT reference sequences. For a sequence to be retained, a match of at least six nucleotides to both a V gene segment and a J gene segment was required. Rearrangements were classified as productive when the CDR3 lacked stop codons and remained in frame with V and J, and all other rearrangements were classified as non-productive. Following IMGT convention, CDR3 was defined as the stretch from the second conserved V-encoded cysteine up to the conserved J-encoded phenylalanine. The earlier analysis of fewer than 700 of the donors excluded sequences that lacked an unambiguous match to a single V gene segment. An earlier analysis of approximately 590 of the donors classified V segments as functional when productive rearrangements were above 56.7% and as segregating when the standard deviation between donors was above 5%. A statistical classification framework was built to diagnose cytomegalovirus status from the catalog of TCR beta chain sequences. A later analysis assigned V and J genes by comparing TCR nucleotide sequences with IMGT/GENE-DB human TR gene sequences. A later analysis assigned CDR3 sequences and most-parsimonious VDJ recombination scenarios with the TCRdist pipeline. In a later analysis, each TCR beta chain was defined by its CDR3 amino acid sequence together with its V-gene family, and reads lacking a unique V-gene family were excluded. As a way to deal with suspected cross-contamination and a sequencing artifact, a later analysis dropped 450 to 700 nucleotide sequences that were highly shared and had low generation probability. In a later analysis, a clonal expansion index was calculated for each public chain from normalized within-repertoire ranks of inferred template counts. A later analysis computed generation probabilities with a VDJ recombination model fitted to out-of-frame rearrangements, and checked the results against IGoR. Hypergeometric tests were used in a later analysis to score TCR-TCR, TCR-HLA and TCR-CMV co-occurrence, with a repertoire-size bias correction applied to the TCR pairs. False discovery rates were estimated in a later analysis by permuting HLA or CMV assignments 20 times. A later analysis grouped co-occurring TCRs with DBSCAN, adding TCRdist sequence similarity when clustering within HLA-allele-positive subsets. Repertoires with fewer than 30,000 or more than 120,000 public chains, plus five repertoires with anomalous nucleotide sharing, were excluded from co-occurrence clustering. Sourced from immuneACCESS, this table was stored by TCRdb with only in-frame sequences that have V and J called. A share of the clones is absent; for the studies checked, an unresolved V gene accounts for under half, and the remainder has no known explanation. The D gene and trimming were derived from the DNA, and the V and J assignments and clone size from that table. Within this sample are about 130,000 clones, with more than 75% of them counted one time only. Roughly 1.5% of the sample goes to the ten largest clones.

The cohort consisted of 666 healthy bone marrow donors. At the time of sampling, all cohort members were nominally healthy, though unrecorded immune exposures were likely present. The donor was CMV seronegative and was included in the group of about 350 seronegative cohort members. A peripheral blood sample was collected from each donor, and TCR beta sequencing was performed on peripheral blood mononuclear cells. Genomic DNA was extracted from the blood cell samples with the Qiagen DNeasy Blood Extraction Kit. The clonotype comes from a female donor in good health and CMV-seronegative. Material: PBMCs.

The CDR3: CASSLAYGKNTGELFF. The bases are TGCGCCAGCAGCTTGGCCTACGGGAAGAACACCGGGGAGCTGTTTTTT. The rearrangement combines TRBV5-1 with TRBJ2-2, and perhaps TRBD2 as D gene, on 5 matching bases. The CDR3 has 16 amino acids, counting the end cysteine and phenylalanine. The retained sequence is limited to the CDR3, 48 bases, with the frame set at the first base. Deletion took 0 bases off V and 1 base off J, with a span of 10 bases between the germline ends. The germline V gene yields SGHRS for CDR1 and YFSETQ for CDR2.